This T cell receptor beta chain comes out of a study of vaccination and CD4 T cells after COVID-19. Described treatment: roughly 10-day PBMC culture with coronavirus spike peptide pools or control peptides (ViraFEST assay). CDR3 length: 14 amino acids. Trimming pared 0 bases from V and 3 bases from J, leaving 8 bases between. In germline, CDR1 is KGHSH, CDR2 LQKENI. This clonotype was found a few times. What it binds is not known. Oncomine TCR Beta short-read sequencing was applied to DNA from cultured CD4+ T cells. TCRdb passed the PCR reads through MiXCR, listing each CDR3 protein once. Altogether about 20,000 distinct CDR3 sequences are present, around 50% being singletons, with the ten largest covering around 5%.

The chain combines TRBV18 with TRBJ1-1; D not resolved. Sample: CD4+ T cells from blood, cultured in vitro. The TCR comes from a human donor who had recovered from COVID-19. CDR3 nucleotide sequence: TGTGCCAGCTCACCACCGGCAGCATACACTGAAGCTTTCTTT. It translates to CASSPPAAYTEAFF. The whole variable domain, filled in from reference TRBV18 and TRBJ1-1, reads NAGVMQNPRHLVRRRGQEARLRCSPMKGHSHVYWYRQLPEEGLKFMVYLQKENIIDESGMPKERFSAEFPKEGPSILRIQQVVRGDSAAYFCASSPPAAYTEAFFGQGTRLTVV.